This T cell receptor (beta chain) was captured by sequencing in a study of OX40 agonist ivuxolimab in advanced cancers. Across the whole study: Dose-escalation patients had hepatocellular carcinoma, melanoma, renal cell or head and neck cancer. Regarding the study as a whole: Averaging showed that CD8+ T cells had more expanded clones than CD4+ did.

The repertoire was sequenced with immunoSEQ multiplex PCR; TCRdb's copy has only in-frame clones and lacks some. The sample lists roughly 48,000 clones; 70% to 85% were seen once. Note on this clone: The target antigen is unknown.

CDR1 is SGHVS and CDR2 is FQNEAQ in the germline V gene. The V and J ends lost 5 bases and 2 bases respectively, with 17 bases between them. The CDR3 loop spans 16 amino acids. The sequences come from CD4+ or CD8+ T cells sorted from blood, collected in a trial of the OX40 agonist ivuxolimab. This sequence joins TRBV7-8 and TRBJ2-3, with D possibly being TRBD2 (6 bases). This TCR was recovered from an adult with an advanced solid tumor such as melanoma, head and neck, liver or kidney cancer. CDR3 residues: CASSRERAPFTDTQYF. The DNA of the CDR3 is TGTGCCAGCAGCAGAGAGCGGGCCCCTTTCACAGATACGCAGTATTTT. Using reference TRBV7-8 and TRBJ2-3 for the parts outside the CDR3, the full variable domain is GAGVSQSPRYKVAKRGQDVALRCDPISGHVSLFWYQQALGQGPEFLTYFQNEAQLDKSGLPSDRFFAERPEGSVSTLKIQRTQQEDSAVYLCASSRERAPFTDTQYFGPGTRLTVL.